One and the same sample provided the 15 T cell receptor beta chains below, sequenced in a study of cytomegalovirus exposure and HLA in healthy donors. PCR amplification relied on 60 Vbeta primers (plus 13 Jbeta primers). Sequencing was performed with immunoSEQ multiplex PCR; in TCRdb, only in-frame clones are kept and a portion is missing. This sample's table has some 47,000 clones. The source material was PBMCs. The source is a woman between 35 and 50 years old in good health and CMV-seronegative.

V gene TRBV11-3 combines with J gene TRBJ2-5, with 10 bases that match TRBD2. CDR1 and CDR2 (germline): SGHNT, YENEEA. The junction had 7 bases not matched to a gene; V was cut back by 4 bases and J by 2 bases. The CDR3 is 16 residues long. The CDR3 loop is CASSSGLAGVQETQYF. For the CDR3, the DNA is TGTGCCAGCAGCTCCGGGCTAGCGGGAGTTCAAGAGACCCAGTACTTC. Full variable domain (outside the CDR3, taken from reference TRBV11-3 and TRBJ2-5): EAGVVQSPRYKIIEKKQPVAFWCNPISGHNTLYWYLQNLGQGPELLIRYENEEAVDDSQLPKDRFSAERLKGVDSTLKIQPAELGDSAVYLCASSSGLAGVQETQYFGPGTRLLVL.

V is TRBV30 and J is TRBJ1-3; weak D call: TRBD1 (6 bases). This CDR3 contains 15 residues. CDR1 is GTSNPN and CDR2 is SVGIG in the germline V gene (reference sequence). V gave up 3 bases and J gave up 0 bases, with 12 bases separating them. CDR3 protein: CAWRVQGPSGNTIYF. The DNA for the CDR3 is TGTGCCTGGAGGGTACAGGGACCCTCTGGAAACACCATATATTTT.

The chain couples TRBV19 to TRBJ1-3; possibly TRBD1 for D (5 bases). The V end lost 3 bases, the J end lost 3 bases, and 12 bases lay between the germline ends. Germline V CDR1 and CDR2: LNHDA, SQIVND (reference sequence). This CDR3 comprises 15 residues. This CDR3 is CASSIDSTLGNTIYF. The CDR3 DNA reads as TGTGCCAGTAGTATCGACAGTACCCTTGGAAACACCATATATTTT.

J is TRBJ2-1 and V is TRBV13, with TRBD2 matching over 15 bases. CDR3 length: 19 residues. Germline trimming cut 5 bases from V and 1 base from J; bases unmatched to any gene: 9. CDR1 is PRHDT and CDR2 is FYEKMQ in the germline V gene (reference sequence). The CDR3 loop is CASSPEGLAGGWSYNEQFF. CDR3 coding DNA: TGTGCCAGCAGCCCCGAGGGACTAGCGGGAGGTTGGTCCTACAATGAGCAGTTCTTC.

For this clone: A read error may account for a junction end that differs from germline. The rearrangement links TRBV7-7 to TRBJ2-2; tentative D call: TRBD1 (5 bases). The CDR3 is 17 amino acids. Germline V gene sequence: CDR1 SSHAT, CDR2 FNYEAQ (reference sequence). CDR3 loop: CASSLEPPTGNTGELFF. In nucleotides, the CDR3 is TGTGCTAGCAGCTTAGAACCGCCAACAGGGAACACCGGGGAGCTGTTTTTT.

Here the CDR3 reads CASSPMPTNQPQHF. CDR3 bases: TGCGCCAGCAGCCCCATGCCGACTAATCAGCCCCAGCATTTT. The chain recombines TRBV5-1 with TRBJ1-5, with unresolved D. This CDR3 is 14 amino acids long. Trimming pared 4 bases from V and 4 bases from J, leaving 12 bases between. Per germline, CDR1 SGHRS and CDR2 YFSETQ. Drawing the rest from reference TRBV5-1 and TRBJ1-5, the complete variable domain is KAGVTQTPRYLIKTRGQQVTLSCSPISGHRSVSWYQQTPGQGLQFLFEYFSETQRNKGNFPGRFSGRQFSNSRSEMNVSTLELGDSALYLCASSPMPTNQPQHFGDGTRLSIL.

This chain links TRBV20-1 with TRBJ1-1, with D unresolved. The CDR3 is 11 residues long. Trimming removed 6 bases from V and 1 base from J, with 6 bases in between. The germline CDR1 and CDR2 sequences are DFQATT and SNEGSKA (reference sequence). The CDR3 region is CSATQNTEAFF. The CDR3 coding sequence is TGCAGTGCAACTCAGAACACTGAAGCTTTCTTT.

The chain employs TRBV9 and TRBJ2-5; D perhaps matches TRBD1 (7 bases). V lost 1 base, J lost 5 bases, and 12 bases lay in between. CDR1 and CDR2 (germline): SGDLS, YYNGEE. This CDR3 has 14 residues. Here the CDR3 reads CASSVQGGRETQYF. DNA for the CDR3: TGTGCCAGCAGCGTACAGGGGGGAAGGGAGACCCAGTACTTC. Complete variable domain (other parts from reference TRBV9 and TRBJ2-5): DSGVTQTPKHLITATGQRVTLRCSPRSGDLSVYWYQQSLDQGLQFLIQYYNGEERAKGNILERFSAQQFPDLHSELNLSSLELGDSALYFCASSVQGGRETQYFGPGTRLLVL.

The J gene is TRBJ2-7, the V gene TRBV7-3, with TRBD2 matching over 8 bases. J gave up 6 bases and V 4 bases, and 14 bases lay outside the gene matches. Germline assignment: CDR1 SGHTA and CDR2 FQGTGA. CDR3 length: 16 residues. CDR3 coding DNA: TGTGCCAGCAGCTCGATAGCGGGAATCCCCCCGGTCGAGCAGTACTTC. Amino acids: CASSSIAGIPPVEQYF.

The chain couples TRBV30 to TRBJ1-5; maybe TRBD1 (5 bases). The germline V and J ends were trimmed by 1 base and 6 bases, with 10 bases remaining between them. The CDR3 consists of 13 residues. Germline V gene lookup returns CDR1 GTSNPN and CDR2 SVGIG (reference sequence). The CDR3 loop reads CAWSEGRSQPQHF. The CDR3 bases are TGTGCCTGGAGTGAGGGGCGCAGTCAGCCCCAGCATTTT.

The CDR3: CASRIGLAGDQETQYF. DNA of the CDR3: TGTGCCAGCAGAATCGGACTAGCGGGAGATCAAGAGACCCAGTACTTC. V is TRBV5-7 and J is TRBJ2-5; 13 nucleotides align to TRBD2. TRBV5-7 is designated an ORF whose function remains uncertain. The CDR3 consists of 16 residues. V shed 5 bases and J 2 bases; nucleotides not matched to a gene: 6.

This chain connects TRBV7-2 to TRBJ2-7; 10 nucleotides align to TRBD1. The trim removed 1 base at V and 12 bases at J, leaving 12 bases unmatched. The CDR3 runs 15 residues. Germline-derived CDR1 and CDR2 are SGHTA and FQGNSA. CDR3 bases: TGTGCCAGCAGCTTAGGGGGGCCGGGACAGGGGCTAGTGTACTTC. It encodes CASSLGGPGQGLVYF.

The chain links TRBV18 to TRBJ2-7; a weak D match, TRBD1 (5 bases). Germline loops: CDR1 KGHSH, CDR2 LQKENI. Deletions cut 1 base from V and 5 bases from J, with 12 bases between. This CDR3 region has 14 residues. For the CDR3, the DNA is TGTGCCAGCTCACCACTCGCCAGACAGAACGAGCAGTACTTC. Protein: CASSPLARQNEQYF.

CDR3 protein: CASSPTGMDSPLHF. The CDR3 bases are TGTGCCAGCTCACCAACAGGGATGGATTCACCCCTCCACTTT. The chain uses TRBV18 and TRBJ1-6, with TRBD1 as a possible D gene (6 bases). The CDR3 contains 14 residues. Germline V gene data show CDR1 as KGHSH and CDR2 as LQKENI. V lost 2 bases and J lost 8, with 10 bases in between.

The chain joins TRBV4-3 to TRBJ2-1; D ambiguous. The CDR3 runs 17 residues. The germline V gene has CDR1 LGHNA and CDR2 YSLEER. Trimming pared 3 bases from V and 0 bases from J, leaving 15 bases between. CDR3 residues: CASSQEPPPSSYNEQFF. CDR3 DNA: TGCGCCAGCAGCCAGGAGCCCCCGCCTAGCTCCTACAATGAGCAGTTCTTC.